This record covers a single T cell receptor beta chain. The antigen remains undetermined. With random hexamers, roughly 0.5 to 1 ug RNA was reverse transcribed. Amplification of TCR beta CDR3 used immunoSEQ multiplex PCR across 54 Vbeta and 13 Jbeta. One entry per CDR3 protein, called by TCRdb with MiXCR from the immunoSEQ multiplex PCR reads. The sample contains hundreds of thousands of distinct CDR3 sequences, 75% to 90% of which appear only once. The data originate from a study of CD8 T cells in Susac syndrome. Study-wide results and limits: The study recognized that its TCR sequencing and HLA analysis covered a relatively small number of individuals.

The CDR3 extends over 17 amino acids. Germline V gives CDR1 SEHNR, CDR2 FQNEAQ (reference sequence). The V gene end was trimmed by 1 base and the J gene end by 2 bases; junction bases not matched to a gene: 7. Sequencing targeted TCR beta in T cells from blood (CD8+ and CD4+). The CD8+ and CD4+ T cells were negatively isolated, with the TEMRA cells enriched by FACS. Sequenced material: CD8+ T cells from PBMCs. This chain uses TRBV7-9 with TRBJ1-5, with 8 positions matching TRBD1. The receptor's source is a human donor with multiple sclerosis. In DNA form, the CDR3 reads TGTGCCAGCAGCTTAGGCAGCCAGGGGGCCGGCAATCAGCCCCAGCATTTT. Translation gives CASSLGSQGAGNQPQHF.